This T cell receptor beta chain derives from a study of T-cell reconstitution after alpha-beta-depleted transplantation in children. Study-level findings and limits: Diversity of TCRbeta at day 60 was high in some patients, arising from surviving recipient T cells and thymic progenitors. The authors attributed T-cell counts and diversity one year after transplant mostly to newly produced T cells.

On this clonotype: What it binds is unknown.

As it was prepared, the TCRbeta library received unique molecular identifiers. TCRdb processed the PCR reads anew with MiXCR; each CDR3 protein has one entry. In the table there are hundreds of thousands of distinct CDR3 sequences, about 17% of which are singletons. The CDR3 is 17 residues long. Trimming removed 2 bases from V and 1 base from J; junction bases left unmatched: 7. This clonotype was obtained from a boy under three years old who had a stem cell transplant for Wiskott-Aldrich syndrome, so the T cells may come from the graft donor. This material consisted of PBMCs, mostly from graft donor cells, taken 360 days after TCRalphabeta/CD19-depleted stem cell transplant. The chain has TRBV12-3 or TRBV12-4 and TRBJ2-1; 8 bases fit TRBD1. The CDR3 loop is CASSLSGGYISYNEQFF. The CDR3, as DNA: TGTGCCAGCAGTTTATCAGGGGGCTATATTTCCTACAATGAGCAGTTCTTC.